Listed below are T cell receptor beta chains from one sample, sequenced in a study of Graves' ophthalmopathy and Graves' hyperthyroidism. TCRdb reprocessed the multiplex PCR reads via MiXCR and lists one record per CDR3 protein. The data show roughly 700,000 distinct CDR3 sequences, with roughly 41% seen just once and 44% held by the top ten. Sequenced material: peripheral blood. Every receptor here comes from an adult man with Graves' ophthalmopathy. CDR3s leave out the opening cysteine and the closing phenylalanine or tryptophan. A D gene is named only where the DNA matches it firmly.

v_call d_call cdr3_aa
TRBV20-1 NA SARVLSYEQY
TRBV7-9 TRBD2 ASSQGTGAGGSYEQY
TRBV29-1 NA SVRPDYDAF
TRBV9 NA ASSVEGRTLTEAF
TRBV7-6 TRBD1 TSSLQGARGYT
TRBV13 NA ASSQNYEQY
TRBV20-1 TRBD1 SATDNPGTGNSPLH
TRBV24-1 NA ASSQGNQPQH
TRBV29-1 NA SVENRFVGLTYEQY
TRBV15 NA ATSRVGGGEKLF
TRBV2 NA ASGAGSSSYNSPLH
TRBV7-6 TRBD2 ASSSQSGGVTDTQY
TRBV11-2 NA ASRPPGLHKETQY
TRBV6-6 TRBD2 ASSLTSGRPLYEQY
TRBV19 NA ASSIDQAAQPQH
TRBV10-3 TRBD1 AIRGTGGLDEQY
TRBV19 TRBD1 ASRGLGGQETQH
TRBV5-6 NA ASSAGGGPPTGAF
TRBV25-1 NA ASSKSLSGYT
TRBV7-2 NA ASSLLGSNTEAF
TRBV5-1 NA ASSRDMRGDEKLF
TRBV5-1 TRBD1 ASSPLMLTGSMNTEAF
TRBV11-2 TRBD1 ASSQIGRQGPFSYNSPLH
TRBV7-6 TRBD1 ASSSSGTGGIYEQY
TRBV29-1 TRBD1 SVARQGTQY
TRBV10-3 NA ASGTSRMSYEQY
TRBV10-3 TRBD1 ASTLQGASNQPQH
TRBV7-8 NA ASSLVGVGTYEQY
TRBV29-1 TRBD1 SVTGQGAVGETQY
TRBV10-3 NA AIRTSGSSPEH
TRBV7-9 NA ASSPGRGVATNEKLF
TRBV20-1 NA SAEWATETQY
TRBV20-1 NA SAIWGGNNQPQH
TRBV10-3 NA AISESIGSEAF
TRBV7-2 TRBD2 ASSVRTSGPYEQY
TRBV7-9 TRBD1 ASSKQGVNQPQH
TRBV7-9 TRBD1 ASSPSSTGGLRSYT
TRBV29-1 TRBD1 SVDGTAETQY
TRBV10-3 TRBD2 VISDQLAGPSGTQY
TRBV11-2 NA ASSLDVGEKLF
TRBV7-9 NA ASSQTAAMNTEAF
TRBV25-1 NA ASSAGWTLTSGNTIY
TRBV7-9 NA ASTKPGDTEAF
TRBV20-1 NA SARASDSLFLQY
TRBV20-1 NA SAITGEKLF
TRBV7-9 TRBD1 ASTADRDGYGYT
TRBV2 TRBD1 ASSDNRGFPEAF
TRBV29-1 NA SVGTGQIEGYT
TRBV7-8 NA ASSPSISGALYGYT
TRBV25-1 TRBD2 ASSDLAGEGLSYEQY
TRBV7-6 TRBD1 ATGTEGGYGYT